The 25 T cell receptor beta chains given below trace back to one sample, sequenced in a study of blood T cell repertoires in COVID-19. This table comes from immunoSEQ multiplex PCR, and its TCRdb copy is limited to in-frame clones, with some not included. The sample carries over 45,000 clones, around 80% recorded once. Sequenced: peripheral blood. The receptor source for this set is a human donor in a cohort sampled during active COVID-19.

The chain combines TRBV27 with TRBJ2-4, with 7 positions matching TRBD2. V was pared by 5 bases and J by 5 bases, with 12 bases of the junction left unmatched. This CDR3 region has 16 residues. The germline CDR1 and CDR2 sequences are MNHEY and SMNVEV (reference sequence). The CDR3 DNA reads as TGTGCCAGCAGTCCCGGACTAGGTCGGTCCGAAAACATTCAGTACTTC. Encoded protein: CASSPGLGRSENIQYF.

The chain combines TRBV7-2 with TRBJ1-5; TRBD1 matches 9 bases. This CDR3 has 14 residues. Trimming cost V 5 bases and J 5 bases; bases outside gene matches: 4. CDR1 is SGHTA, CDR2 FQGNSA, per germline. The CDR3 nucleotides are TGTGCCAGCAGCGACCGGACAGGGGATCAGCCCCAGCATTTT. This codes for CASSDRTGDQPQHF. The full variable domain, with the rest looked up from reference TRBV7-2 and TRBJ1-5, is GAGVSQSPSNKVTEKGKDVELRCDPISGHTALYWYRQSLGQGLEFLIYFQGNSAPDKSGLPSDRFSAERTGGSVSTLTIQRTQQEDSAVYLCASSDRTGDQPQHFGDGTRLSIL.

Points on this clone: No DNA is shown, since the ends of the CDR3 on it are uncertain; the CDR3 is the one TCRdb lists. This sequence joins TRBV9 and TRBJ2-3; the D call in the table, TRBD2, was not verified against the DNA. The CDR3 is 12 amino acids in total, end residues counted. Germline V gives CDR1 SGDLS, CDR2 YYNGEE. Here the CDR3 reads CASSVGGGSPYF.

The chain couples TRBV9 to TRBJ2-1; 7 positions match TRBD1. The trim removed 0 bases at V and 15 bases at J, leaving 9 bases unmatched. Germline V gene sequence: CDR1 SGDLS, CDR2 YYNGEE. The CDR3 has 13 residues. In nucleotides, the CDR3 is TGTGCCAGCAGCGTAGCGAACTTTGACAGGGCGTTCTTC. This sequence encodes CASSVANFDRAFF.

This clone was found a few times. The chain is built from TRBV6-5 and TRBJ2-2, with TRBD2 identical over 8 bases. V trimming: 6 bases; J trimming: 1 base; junction bases outside the gene matches: 1. The CDR3 is made up of 14 amino acids. Germline values: CDR1 MNHEY, CDR2 SVGAGI. CDR3 region: CASRAGGNTGELFF. The CDR3 bases are TGTGCCAGCAGGGCGGGGGGGAACACCGGGGAGCTGTTTTTT.

This clone was picked up one time. For the CDR3, the DNA is TGCGCCAGCAGCTTGACTAGCGGGGTTCTGTCCTACAATGAGCAGTTCTTC. This encodes CASSLTSGVLSYNEQFF. The rearrangement joins TRBV5-1 to TRBJ2-1; TRBD2 matches 10 bases. The germline V gene has CDR1 SGHRS and CDR2 YFSETQ. The CDR3 spans 17 residues. J gave up 1 base and V 1 base, and 5 bases lay outside the gene matches.

The chain is built from TRBV24-1 and TRBJ2-1; 7 positions match TRBD2. In germline, CDR1 is KGHDR, CDR2 SFDVKD. V gave up 3 bases and J gave up 6 bases; unmatched junction bases: 4. This CDR3 comprises 14 residues. CDR3 residues: CATSDGGRGNEQFF. CDR3 in DNA: TGTGCCACCAGTGATGGAGGGAGGGGCAATGAGCAGTTCTTC.

Here the CDR3 DNA reads TGCGCCAGCAGGGCTCGAACGGGCGGGGAGCTGTTTTTT. Translation: CASRARTGGELFF. This chain connects TRBV10-1 to TRBJ2-2; D uncertain. CDR1 is WNHNN, CDR2 SYGVQD, per germline (reference sequence). Trimming removed 6 bases from V and 7 bases from J, with 12 bases in between. The CDR3 is 13 residues long.

This chain links TRBV14 with TRBJ1-2, with TRBD1 matching over 7 bases. Germline CDR1 reads SGHDN; CDR2 reads FVKESK. V lost 1 base to trimming and J lost 8 bases; unmatched junction nucleotides: 4. This CDR3 spans 13 amino acids. CDR3 protein: CASSQARGAGYTF. In DNA form, the CDR3 reads TGTGCCAGCAGCCAAGCCAGGGGGGCGGGCTACACCTTC.

The chain couples TRBV3-1 (or the pseudogene TRBV3-2) to TRBJ2-2; 11 nucleotides match TRBD2. The germline gives CDR1 LGHDT, CDR2 YNNKEL (reference sequence). Losses at the gene ends were 0 bases for V and 5 bases for J; bases not matched to a gene: 17. The CDR3 runs 21 residues. The CDR3: CASSQEFGQLAGALRTGELFF. The CDR3 DNA sequence: TGTGCCAGCAGCCAAGAATTCGGCCAACTAGCGGGGGCGCTGAGGACCGGGGAGCTGTTTTTT.

This clone was seen only once. As DNA, the CDR3 is TGTGCCAGCAGCCAAGACGGACTAGCGGGGGCCCCAGGGCGGGGCCAGTACTTC. Amino acid sequence: CASSQDGLAGAPGRGQYF. The genes are TRBV4-2 and TRBJ2-5; TRBD2 aligns across 13 bases. The V gene end was trimmed by 0 bases and the J gene end by 10 bases; junction bases not matched to a gene: 14. There are 18 residues in the CDR3. Germline V gives CDR1 LGHNA, CDR2 YNFKEQ.

The chain couples TRBV11-1 to TRBJ2-2; D might be TRBD2 (5 bases). The CDR3 contains 13 residues. The V gene lost 3 bases and the J gene lost 6 bases, with 8 bases spanning the gap. Germline values: CDR1 SGHAT, CDR2 FQDESV (reference sequence). DNA for the CDR3: TGTGCCAGCAGCTTTATCGGGGCCGGGGAGCTGTTTTTT. Protein product: CASSFIGAGELFF. Full variable domain (outside the CDR3, taken from reference TRBV11-1 and TRBJ2-2): EAEVAQSPRYKITEKSQAVAFWCDPISGHATLYWYRQILGQGPELLVQFQDESVVDDSQLPKDRFSAERLKGVDSTLKIQPAELGDSAMYLCASSFIGAGELFFGEGSRLTVL.

Note on this clone: This same CDR3 is encoded by further DNA sequences in the sample. The chain recombines TRBV19 with TRBJ1-5, with D tentatively TRBD1 (6 bases). CDR3 length: 12 residues. Trimming cost V 10 bases and J 4 bases, with 11 bases left between them. Per germline, CDR1 LNHDA and CDR2 SQIVND (reference sequence). The DNA for the CDR3 is TGTGCCACCAGGCAGGGGAATCAGCCCCAGCATTTT. This sequence encodes CATRQGNQPQHF.

The chain is built from TRBV5-6 and TRBJ2-5; D may be TRBD1 (5 bases). This CDR3 has 16 amino acids. Germline CDR1 reads SGHDT; CDR2 reads YYEEEE. Between the trimmed V and J ends, which lost 0 bases and 1 base, there was a span of 13 bases. CDR3 residues: CASSLVPGNPQETQYF. In DNA form, the CDR3 reads TGTGCCAGCAGCTTGGTCCCAGGGAACCCCCAAGAGACCCAGTACTTC.

The V gene is TRBV7-2, the J gene TRBJ2-5, with 9 bases lining up with TRBD2. Germline CDR1 reads SGHTA; CDR2 reads FQGNSA. The CDR3 is 14 residues long. V lost 6 bases to trimming and J lost 7 bases; unmatched junction nucleotides: 9. Written as DNA, the CDR3 is TGTGCCAGCAGGCGGGGGGGTCCGGGAGGGACCCAGTACTTC. It specifies CASRRGGPGGTQYF.

The chain couples TRBV21-1 to TRBJ2-4; the table's D call, TRBD1, was not checked against the DNA. TRBV21-1 is listed as a pseudogene. The CDR3 is 15 amino acids. Written as DNA, the CDR3 is TGTGCCAGCAGCAAACCGGGACAGGCAATAAACATTCAGTACTTC. Its protein is CASSKPGQAINIQYF.

This sequence joins TRBV19 and TRBJ1-5; 8 nucleotides align to TRBD1. V was clipped by 3 bases and J by 1 base; unmatched bases: 2. The length of the CDR3 is 15 residues. Germline V gene data show CDR1 as LNHDA and CDR2 as SQIVND (reference sequence). The CDR3: CASSIQGASNQPQHF. For the CDR3, the DNA is TGTGCCAGTAGTATCCAGGGGGCGAGCAATCAGCCCCAGCATTTT. Full variable domain (rest looked up from reference TRBV19 and TRBJ1-5): DGGITQSPKYLFRKEGQNVTLSCEQNLNHDAMYWYRQDPGQGLRLIYYSQIVNDFQKGDIAEGYSVSREKKESFPLTVTSAQKNPTAFYLCASSIQGASNQPQHFGDGTRLSIL.

The chain links TRBV18 to TRBJ1-4; TRBD1 agrees at 8 bases. The trim removed 5 bases at V and 3 bases at J, leaving 5 bases unmatched. The CDR3 length is 15 residues. CDR1 and CDR2 from the germline V gene are KGHSH and LQKENI. The CDR3 here is CASSSTGVANEKLFF. The CDR3 DNA reads as TGTGCCAGCTCATCGACAGGGGTTGCTAATGAAAAACTGTTTTTT.

CDR3 residues: CASSKQGSVRTEAFF. The CDR3 nucleotides read TGTGCCAGCAGTAAGCAGGGAAGTGTTAGGACTGAAGCTTTCTTT. This chain links TRBV7-9 with TRBJ1-1, with D maybe TRBD1 (5 bases). Trimming shortened V by 6 bases and J by 5 bases, and 19 bases separated the two germline ends. This CDR3 contains 15 residues. The germline V gene has CDR1 SEHNR and CDR2 FQNEAQ (reference sequence).

This chain links TRBV7-8 with TRBJ2-7; 11 nucleotides match TRBD1. This CDR3 has 14 residues. Per the germline V gene, CDR1 is SGHVS and CDR2 is FQNEAQ. The V segment lost 5 bases and the J segment 6 bases; nucleotides outside the gene matches: 6. This CDR3 is CASSTRTGGAEQYF. The CDR3 DNA is TGTGCCAGCAGCACACGGACAGGGGGCGCCGAGCAGTACTTC.

The chain combines TRBV30 with TRBJ2-1, with TRBD2 identical over 15 bases. The CDR3 is made up of 15 amino acids. Germline V lookup: CDR1 GTSNPN, CDR2 SVGIG (reference sequence). V shed 6 bases, J shed 7 bases, and the junction held 7 bases outside the gene matches. In DNA, the CDR3 is TGTGCCTGCCCCCCGGGACTAGCGGGGGGAAATGAGCAGTTCTTC. Translation gives CACPPGLAGGNEQFF.

The genes are TRBV5-1 and TRBJ1-4, with D perhaps matching TRBD1 (5 bases). V dropped 3 bases and J dropped 8 bases, with 11 bases sitting between them. The germline CDR1 and CDR2 sequences are SGHRS and YFSETQ. The CDR3 totals 13 residues. CDR3 loop: CASSSGAGEKLFF. CDR3 DNA: TGCGCCAGCAGCTCTGGGGCGGGGGAAAAACTGTTTTTT.

V and J are TRBV5-5 and TRBJ1-6, with D unresolved. The germline V gene has CDR1 SGHKS and CDR2 YYEKEE (reference sequence). The CDR3 has 15 amino acids. Deletions cut 4 bases from V and 9 bases from J, with 17 bases between. The CDR3 nucleotides are TGTGCCAGCAGCCAACGGACGGAGGCCCTTTCACCCCTCCACTTT. Its translation: CASSQRTEALSPLHF.

The CDR3 loop is CASSPPVASGNTIYF. CDR3 DNA: TGTGCCAGCTCACCACCGGTGGCATCTGGAAACACCATATATTTT. This chain links TRBV18 with TRBJ1-3; D gene uncertain. Looked up from germline, CDR1 is KGHSH and CDR2 is LQKENI. V shed 0 bases and J shed 1 base, with 7 bases lying between them. The CDR3 extends over 15 amino acids.

The V call is TRBV2, the J call TRBJ2-7; D is ambiguous. Per the germline V gene, CDR1 is SNHLY and CDR2 is FYNNEI. Trimming cost V 7 bases and J 3 bases, with 13 bases left between them. The CDR3 contains 13 residues. The CDR3 here is CASTLSAGYEQYF. CDR3 sequence (DNA): TGTGCCAGCACCCTAAGCGCCGGCTACGAGCAGTACTTC. The whole variable domain, remainder taken from reference TRBV2 and TRBJ2-7, is EPEVTQTPSHQVTQMGQEVILRCVPISNHLYFYWYRQILGQKVEFLVSFYNNEISEKSEIFDDQFSVERPDGSNFTLKIRSTKLEDSAMYFCASTLSAGYEQYFGPGTRLTVT.